The 14 T cell receptor beta chains given below trace back to one sample, sequenced in a study of cytomegalovirus exposure and HLA in healthy donors. Primers: 60 Vbeta forward and 13 Jbeta reverse. The assay was immunoSEQ multiplex PCR, and TCRdb's table has in-frame clones only and misses some. The sample yields around 150,000 clones, around 72% seen once. Sequences were obtained from PBMCs. These receptors were taken from a man in his forties in good health and CMV-seronegative.

Points on this clone: Other nucleotide sequences from this sample produce the same CDR3. The chain links TRBV6-1 to TRBJ1-1; 7 bases are a match to TRBD1. Germline trimming cut 3 bases from V and 4 bases from J; bases unmatched to any gene: 8. The CDR3 is made up of 15 amino acids. Germline CDR1 is MNHNS and CDR2 is SASEGT. CDR3 DNA sequence: TGTGCCAGCAGTGAGGCACAGGGGTGGGGCACTGAAGCTTTCTTT. Translating gives CASSEAQGWGTEAFF.

The gene calls are TRBV6-6 and TRBJ2-5; 10 bases agree with TRBD2. The trim removed 6 bases at V and 5 bases at J, leaving 9 bases unmatched. There are 15 residues in the CDR3. CDR1 is MNHNY, CDR2 SVGAGI, per germline (reference sequence). The CDR3: CASRLLAGPRETQYF. The CDR3 DNA follows: TGTGCCAGCAGACTACTAGCGGGGCCGAGGGAGACCCAGTACTTC.

The J gene is TRBJ1-1, the V gene TRBV2; D is undetermined. Germline V gene lookup returns CDR1 SNHLY and CDR2 FYNNEI. Trimming removed 7 bases at V and 2 bases at J, with 11 bases between. This CDR3 contains 13 residues. The chain's CDR3 is CASIWAANTEAFF. CDR3 DNA: TGTGCCAGCATCTGGGCAGCCAACACTGAAGCTTTCTTT. Based on the CDR3 plus reference TRBV2 and TRBJ1-1, the full variable domain is EPEVTQTPSHQVTQMGQEVILRCVPISNHLYFYWYRQILGQKVEFLVSFYNNEISEKSEIFDDQFSVERPDGSNFTLKIRSTKLEDSAMYFCASIWAANTEAFFGQGTRLTVV.

CDR3 amino acids: CASSTFFDGSSYEQYF. The CDR3 region has the DNA TGTGCCAGTAGTACTTTCTTCGACGGGAGCTCCTACGAGCAGTACTTC. The rearrangement joins TRBV19 to TRBJ2-7, with a tentative D call TRBD2 (6 bases). This CDR3 spans 16 amino acids. V was trimmed by 4 bases and J by 0 bases, leaving 16 bases between them. CDR1 and CDR2 from the germline V gene are LNHDA and SQIVND (reference sequence).

The count of this clone is one. V usage is TRBV9 and J usage is TRBJ2-7; 11 positions match TRBD2. The V and J ends lost 2 bases and 4 bases, in that order; junction bases with no gene match: 2. CDR1 and CDR2 (germline): SGDLS, YYNGEE. This CDR3 is built from 14 residues. The CDR3 DNA reads TGTGCCAGCAGCGTGCTAGCGGGAGGATACGAGCAGTACTTC. Translation gives CASSVLAGGYEQYF.

The chain has TRBV19 and TRBJ1-5; D might be TRBD1 (5 bases). V shed 1 base and J shed 4 bases, with 14 bases lying between them. Germline V gene sequence: CDR1 LNHDA, CDR2 SQIVND (reference sequence). The CDR3 extends over 16 amino acids. The CDR3 coding sequence is TGTGCCAGTAGTATAGTAGCGGGGGTACTAAATCAGCCCCAGCATTTT. It translates to CASSIVAGVLNQPQHF.

The DNA of the CDR3 is TGTGCCAGCAGCCCCTCCGGGACAGGGGGCCATGGCTACACCTTC. Amino acid sequence: CASSPSGTGGHGYTF. This chain connects TRBV9 to TRBJ1-2; 12 bases are a match to TRBD1. The germline V gene has CDR1 SGDLS and CDR2 YYNGEE. The ends lost 4 bases at V and 6 bases at J; junction bases unmatched: 7. The CDR3 extends over 15 amino acids.

This rearrangement joins TRBV6-5 to TRBJ1-1; no definite D call. V shed 11 bases and J shed 5 bases, with 21 bases lying between them. Germline CDR1 MNHEY, CDR2 SVGAGI. There are 14 residues in the CDR3. DNA of the CDR3: TGTGCCTCTACGACCCGGGCTCGGGGTACTGAAGCTTTCTTT. Residues: CASTTRARGTEAFF.

The gene calls are TRBV28 and TRBJ2-3, with 10 bases lining up with TRBD1. The CDR3 covers 15 residues. CDR1 is MDHEN and CDR2 is SYDVKM in the germline V gene. V trimming: 6 bases; J trimming: 2 bases; junction bases outside the gene matches: 5. The CDR3 DNA is TGTGCCAGCAGCCCTGGGACAGGGGCCACAGATACGCAGTATTTT. It translates to CASSPGTGATDTQYF. The full variable domain, completed using reference TRBV28 and TRBJ2-3, is DVKVTQSSRYLVKRTGEKVFLECVQDMDHENMFWYRQDPGLGLRLIYFSYDVKMKEKGDIPEGYSVSREKKERFSLILESASTNQTSMYLCASSPGTGATDTQYFGPGTRLTVL.

The chain combines TRBV28 with TRBJ1-4, with TRBD1 as a possible D gene (6 bases). Germline V CDR1 and CDR2: MDHEN, SYDVKM. This CDR3 has 15 amino acids. Trimming cost V 5 bases and J 8 bases, with 18 bases left between them. This CDR3 reads CASSMAGGAQEKLFF. The CDR3 DNA is TGTGCCAGCAGTATGGCGGGGGGCGCTCAGGAAAAACTGTTTTTT.

The chain uses TRBV5-6 and TRBJ1-1; D unresolved. Trimming cost V 4 bases and J 3 bases, with 19 bases left between them. The CDR3 spans 16 residues. In germline, CDR1 is SGHDT, CDR2 YYEEEE. CDR3 sequence reads: CASSRYTTSLDTEAFF. As DNA, the CDR3 is TGTGCCAGCAGCCGATATACGACAAGCTTGGACACTGAAGCTTTCTTT.

In this sample, this clone turned up many times. The chain uses TRBV7-2 and TRBJ1-4; 7 bases are shared with TRBD1. There are 17 residues in the CDR3. Per germline, CDR1 SGHTA and CDR2 FQGNSA. With 5 bases clipped from V and 8 bases from J, the junction kept 17 bases outside the gene matches. The DNA of the CDR3 is TGTGCCAGCAGCCTCGGCGAATACAGGGGAGTAGGCGAAAAACTGTTTTTT. Translated: CASSLGEYRGVGEKLFF.

V gene TRBV6-5 combines with J gene TRBJ2-1, with D hard to call. The CDR3 has 13 amino acids. Trimming shortened V by 5 bases and J by 4 bases, and 9 bases separated the two germline ends. Germline CDR1 reads MNHEY; CDR2 reads SVGAGI. The CDR3 bases are TGTGCCAGCAGTAACCGGGTTTACAATGAGCAGTTCTTC. Translating it yields CASSNRVYNEQFF.

V usage is TRBV4-1 and J usage is TRBJ2-1, with TRBD1 as a possible D gene (6 bases). This CDR3 comprises 15 residues. Germline V lookup: CDR1 MGHRA, CDR2 YSYEKL. Trimming stripped 1 base from V and 5 bases from J, with 12 bases between. The CDR3 spells CASSQGLRGNNEQFF. CDR3 nucleotides: TGCGCCAGCAGCCAAGGTCTCAGGGGTAACAATGAGCAGTTCTTC.